What follows is one T cell receptor (beta chain) and its context. Its antigen is not known. The sample comes from a study of cytomegalovirus exposure and HLA in healthy donors. PCR used 60 Vbeta primers and 13 Jbeta primers. Original data processing: The authors later counted tens of millions of unique TCR beta chains, 9.5 million to 11 million of them shared. Sequencing was performed with immunoSEQ multiplex PCR; in TCRdb, only in-frame clones are kept and a portion is missing. The V and J calls and clone size come from that table; D and trimming were worked out from the DNA. The sample holds 150,000 or so clones, around 80% seen once. Study-wide results and caveats: V- and J-gene trimming of TCR beta was linked (in a later analysis) to a missense DCLRE1C variant.

The J segment lost 2 bases and the V segment lost 5 bases, leaving 10 bases of the junction unmatched. The CDR3 spans 17 residues. Germline CDR1 is LNHDA and CDR2 is SQIVND (reference sequence). The receptor was derived from a man younger than 35 in good health and CMV-seronegative. Sequencing input: PBMCs. The chain joins TRBV19 to TRBJ2-1; 9 bases are a match to TRBD1. Here the CDR3 reads CASSVPVGDRAYNEQFF. As DNA, the CDR3 is TGTGCCAGTAGTGTGCCCGTGGGGGACAGGGCCTACAATGAGCAGTTCTTC. Supplemented by reference TRBV19 and TRBJ2-1, the full variable domain reads DGGITQSPKYLFRKEGQNVTLSCEQNLNHDAMYWYRQDPGQGLRLIYYSQIVNDFQKGDIAEGYSVSREKKESFPLTVTSAQKNPTAFYLCASSVPVGDRAYNEQFFGPGTRLTVL.